This T cell receptor (beta chain) was sequenced during a study of cytomegalovirus exposure and HLA in healthy donors. Using immunoSEQ multiplex PCR, the repertoire was profiled, and TCRdb retains in-frame clones only, with some absent. Found here are 330,000 or so clones, roughly 90% of them singletons; the top ten hold 0.7% to 0.85%. A word on this clone: Its antigen is currently unknown.

Study outcomes and limitations: Despite most TCR sequences being rare, some public TCRs occurred in many donors. It was found in a later analysis that first-cohort TCR clusters tended to co-occur in the 130 or so validation repertoires.

CDR3 length: 18 amino acids. Trimming removed 4 bases from V and 6 bases from J; junction bases left unmatched: 16. CDR1 is SNHLY, CDR2 FYNNEI, per germline. This clonotype was obtained from a woman aged 18-30 years in good health and CMV-seronegative. This chain connects TRBV2 to TRBJ1-4; 8 bases fit TRBD1. The sequencing sample was made of PBMCs. The CDR3: CASSGGQGLTMEDEKLFF. The DNA for the CDR3 is TGTGCCAGCAGTGGCGGACAGGGACTAACTATGGAGGATGAAAAACTGTTTTTT.